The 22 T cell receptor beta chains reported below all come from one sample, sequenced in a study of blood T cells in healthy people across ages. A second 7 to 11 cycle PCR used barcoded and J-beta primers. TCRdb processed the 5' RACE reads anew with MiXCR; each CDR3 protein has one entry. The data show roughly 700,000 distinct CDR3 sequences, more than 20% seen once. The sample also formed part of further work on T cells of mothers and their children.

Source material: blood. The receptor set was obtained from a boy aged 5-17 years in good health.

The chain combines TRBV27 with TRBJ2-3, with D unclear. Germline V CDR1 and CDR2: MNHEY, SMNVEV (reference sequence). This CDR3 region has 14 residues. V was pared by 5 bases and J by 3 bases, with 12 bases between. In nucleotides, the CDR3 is TGTGCCAGCAGTCATCTAATTGCTACAGATACGCAGTATTTT. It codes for CASSHLIATDTQYF.

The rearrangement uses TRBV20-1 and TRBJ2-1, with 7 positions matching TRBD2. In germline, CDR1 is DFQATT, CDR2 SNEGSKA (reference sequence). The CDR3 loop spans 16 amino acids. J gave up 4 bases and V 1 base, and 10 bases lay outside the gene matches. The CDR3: CSARVASGTNYNEQFF. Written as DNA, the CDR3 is TGCAGTGCTAGAGTGGCTAGCGGAACAAATTACAATGAGCAGTTCTTC.

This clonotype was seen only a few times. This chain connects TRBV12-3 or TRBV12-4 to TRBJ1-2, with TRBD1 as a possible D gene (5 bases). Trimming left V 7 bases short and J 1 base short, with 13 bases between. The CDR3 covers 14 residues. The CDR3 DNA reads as TGTGCCAGCATTTCCACAGGATATAACTATGGCTACACCTTC. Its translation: CASISTGYNYGYTF.

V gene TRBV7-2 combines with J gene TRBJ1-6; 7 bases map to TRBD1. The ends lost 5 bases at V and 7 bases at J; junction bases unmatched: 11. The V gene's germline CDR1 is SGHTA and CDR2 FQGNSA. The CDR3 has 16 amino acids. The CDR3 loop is CASSLPTLQGNSPLHF. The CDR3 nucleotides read TGTGCCAGCAGCCTCCCAACCCTACAGGGGAATTCACCCCTCCACTTT.

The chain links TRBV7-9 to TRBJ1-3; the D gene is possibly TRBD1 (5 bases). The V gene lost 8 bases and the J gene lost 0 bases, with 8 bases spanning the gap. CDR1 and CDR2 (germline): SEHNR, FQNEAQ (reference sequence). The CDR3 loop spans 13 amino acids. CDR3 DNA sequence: TGTGCCAGCTCGACAGCCTCTGGAAACACCATATATTTT. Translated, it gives CASSTASGNTIYF.

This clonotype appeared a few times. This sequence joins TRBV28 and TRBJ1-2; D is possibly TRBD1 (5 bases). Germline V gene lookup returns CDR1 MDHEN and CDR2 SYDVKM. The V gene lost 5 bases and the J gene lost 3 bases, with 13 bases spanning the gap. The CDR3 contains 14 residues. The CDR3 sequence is CASSISGTDYGYTF. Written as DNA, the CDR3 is TGTGCCAGCAGTATTTCCGGGACGGACTATGGCTACACCTTC.

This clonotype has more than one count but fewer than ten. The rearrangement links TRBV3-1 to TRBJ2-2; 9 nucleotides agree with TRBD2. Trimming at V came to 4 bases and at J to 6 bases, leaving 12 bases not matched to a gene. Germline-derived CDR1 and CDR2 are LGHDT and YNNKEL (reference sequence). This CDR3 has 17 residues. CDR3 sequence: CASSRDETGTSPGELFF. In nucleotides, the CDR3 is TGTGCCAGCAGCCGAGACGAAACCGGGACTAGCCCCGGGGAGCTGTTTTTT.

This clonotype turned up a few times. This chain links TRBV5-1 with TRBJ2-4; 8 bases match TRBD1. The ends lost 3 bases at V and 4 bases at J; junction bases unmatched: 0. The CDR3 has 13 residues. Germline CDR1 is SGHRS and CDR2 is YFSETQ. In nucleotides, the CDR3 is TGCGCCAGCAGCTGGACAGGGAAAAACATTCAGTACTTC. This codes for CASSWTGKNIQYF.

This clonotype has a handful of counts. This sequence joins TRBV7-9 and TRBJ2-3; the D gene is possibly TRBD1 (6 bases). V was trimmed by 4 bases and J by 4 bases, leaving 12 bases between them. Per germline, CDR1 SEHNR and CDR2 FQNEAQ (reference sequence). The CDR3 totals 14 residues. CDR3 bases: TGTGCCAGCAGCTCGACAGGAGCGGCAGATACGCAGTATTTT. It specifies CASSSTGAADTQYF.

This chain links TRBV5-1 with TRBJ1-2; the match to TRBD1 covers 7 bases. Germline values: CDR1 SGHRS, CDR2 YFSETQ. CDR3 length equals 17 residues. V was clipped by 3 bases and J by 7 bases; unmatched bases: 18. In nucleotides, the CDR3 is TGCGCCAGCAGCTCTCGAGGGGGCCTGTATGTTACGTTTGGCTACACCTTC. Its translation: CASSSRGGLYVTFGYTF.

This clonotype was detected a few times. CDR3 DNA: TGCAGCGTGTACCCTCAGGGGGCTGGGGCCAACGTCCTGACTTTC. Translation gives CSVYPQGAGANVLTF. J is TRBJ2-6 and V is TRBV29-1; 7 bases agree with TRBD1. CDR3 length equals 15 residues. The germline V gene has CDR1 SQVTM and CDR2 ANQGSEA. V was clipped by 6 bases and J by 2 bases; unmatched bases: 7.

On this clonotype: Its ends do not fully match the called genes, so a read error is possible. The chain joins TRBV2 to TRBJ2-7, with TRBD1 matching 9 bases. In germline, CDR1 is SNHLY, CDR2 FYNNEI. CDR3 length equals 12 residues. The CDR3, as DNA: TGTGCCAGCAGTGAATGGTCCGGGACAGGGTTCTTC. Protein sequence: CASSEWSGTGFF.

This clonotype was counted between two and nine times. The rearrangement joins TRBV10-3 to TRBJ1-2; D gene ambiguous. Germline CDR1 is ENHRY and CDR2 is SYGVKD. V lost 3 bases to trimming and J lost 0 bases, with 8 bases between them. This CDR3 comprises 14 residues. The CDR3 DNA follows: TGTGCCATCAGTGATTTAGGGACTAACTATGGCTACACCTTC. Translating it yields CAISDLGTNYGYTF.

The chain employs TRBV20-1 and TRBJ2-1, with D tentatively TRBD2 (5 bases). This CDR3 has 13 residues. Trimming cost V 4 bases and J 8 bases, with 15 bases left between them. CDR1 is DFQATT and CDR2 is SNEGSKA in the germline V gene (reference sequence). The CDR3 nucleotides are TGCAGTGCTAAAGCGGTTGGGTATTATGAGCAGTTCTTC. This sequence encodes CSAKAVGYYEQFF.

As DNA, the CDR3 is TGTGCCACTACGGCGGTCTCCTACAATGAGCAGTTCTTC. Translating it yields CATTAVSYNEQFF. This chain links TRBV11-2 with TRBJ2-1; the D is unclear. Germline V gives CDR1 SGHAT, CDR2 FQNNGV. Trimming removed 10 bases from V and 0 bases from J, with 10 bases in between. The CDR3 is 13 amino acids.

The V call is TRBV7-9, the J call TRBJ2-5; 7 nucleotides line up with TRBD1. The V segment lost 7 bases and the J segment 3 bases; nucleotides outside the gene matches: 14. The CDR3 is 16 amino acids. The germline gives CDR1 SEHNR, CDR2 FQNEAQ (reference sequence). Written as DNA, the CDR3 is TGTGCCAGCACCCGGGCTGGAGTAACAGGGGAAGAGACCCAGTACTTC. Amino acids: CASTRAGVTGEETQYF.

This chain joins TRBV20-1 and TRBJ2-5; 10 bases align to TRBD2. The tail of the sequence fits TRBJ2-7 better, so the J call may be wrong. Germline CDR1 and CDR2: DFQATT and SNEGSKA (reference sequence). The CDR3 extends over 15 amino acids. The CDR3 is CSARDPAGGPNEQYF. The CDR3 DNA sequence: TGCAGTGCTAGAGATCCAGCGGGAGGGCCCAACGAGCAGTACTTC.

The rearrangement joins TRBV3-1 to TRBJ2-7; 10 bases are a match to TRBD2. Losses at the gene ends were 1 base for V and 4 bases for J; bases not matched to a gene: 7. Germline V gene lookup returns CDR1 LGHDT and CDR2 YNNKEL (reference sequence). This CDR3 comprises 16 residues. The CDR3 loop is CASSQVRSGRTYEQYF. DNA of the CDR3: TGTGCCAGCAGCCAAGTTCGTAGCGGGAGGACTTACGAGCAGTACTTC.

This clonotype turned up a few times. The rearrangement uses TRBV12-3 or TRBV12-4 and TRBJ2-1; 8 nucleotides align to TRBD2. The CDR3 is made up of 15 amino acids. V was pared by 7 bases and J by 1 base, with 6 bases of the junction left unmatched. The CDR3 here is CASKPASGSYNEQFF. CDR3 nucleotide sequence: TGTGCCAGCAAGCCGGCTAGCGGGTCCTACAATGAGCAGTTCTTC.

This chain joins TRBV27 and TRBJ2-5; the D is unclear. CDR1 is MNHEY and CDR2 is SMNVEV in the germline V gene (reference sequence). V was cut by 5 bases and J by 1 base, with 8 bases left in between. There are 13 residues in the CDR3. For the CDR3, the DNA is TGTGCCAGCAGTACGAGGACCCAAGAGACCCAGTACTTC. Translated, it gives CASSTRTQETQYF.

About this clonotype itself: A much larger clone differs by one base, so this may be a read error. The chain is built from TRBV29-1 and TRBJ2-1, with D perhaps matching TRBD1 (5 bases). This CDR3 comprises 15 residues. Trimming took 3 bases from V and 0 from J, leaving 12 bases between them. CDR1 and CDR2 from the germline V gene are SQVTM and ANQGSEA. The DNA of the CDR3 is TGCAGCGTTGACCGTGACAGTAGCTCCTACAATGAGCAGTTCTTC. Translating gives CSVDRDSSSYNEQFF.

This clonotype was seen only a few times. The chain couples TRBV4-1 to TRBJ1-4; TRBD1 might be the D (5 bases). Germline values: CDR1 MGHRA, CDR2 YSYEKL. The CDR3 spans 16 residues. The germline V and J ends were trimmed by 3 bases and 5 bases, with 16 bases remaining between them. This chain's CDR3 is CASSQTSGRGNEKLFF. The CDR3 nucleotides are TGCGCCAGCAGCCAGACCAGCGGACGGGGGAATGAAAAACTGTTTTTT.